These T cell receptor beta chains were read from a single sample in a study of blood T cell repertoires in COVID-19. Assay used: immunoSEQ multiplex PCR; TCRdb lists only in-frame clones, some missing. The sample gives 150,000 to 200,000 clones, roughly nine tenths of which show up once; 1% to 1.5% is in the top ten. The sequencing input was PBMCs or T cells enriched from blood (not recorded which). The receptors originated from a human donor with acute COVID-19. The donor label of this sample is uncertain. Both conserved end residues are part of each CDR3. D genes are given only for firm matches. Rows may omit the clone size; those that give it use once, few, many or a size class.

j_gene	d_gene	v_gene	abundance	CDR3nt	CDR3aa
TRBJ2-5	TRBD1	TRBV5-8	NA	TGTGCCAGCAGCTTGGGGACAGGGGTAAGAGAGACCCAGTACTTC	CASSLGTGVRETQYF
TRBJ2-5	TRBD1	TRBV2	NA	TGTGCCAGCCGAGGGACAGTAGAGACCCAGTACTTC	CASRGTVETQYF
TRBJ1-1	NA	TRBV7-6	NA	TGTGCCAGCAGCTTAGATGCGGGCTCGGCGAACACTGAAGCTTTCTTT	CASSLDAGSANTEAFF
TRBJ2-1	NA	TRBV9	NA	TGTGCCAGCAGCGGGCCGGGAGTCTACAATGAGCAGTTCTTC	CASSGPGVYNEQFF
TRBJ2-7	NA	TRBV18	NA	TGTGCCAGCTCACCGGGGGGCTCCTACGAGCAGTACTTC	CASSPGGSYEQYF
TRBJ1-3	NA	TRBV20-1	NA	TGCAGTGCTAGTGCCCTCAGTTGGGGGGGAACAAACTCTGGAAACACCATATATTTT	CSASALSWGGTNSGNTIYF
TRBJ2-2	TRBD1	TRBV29-1	NA	TGCAGCGTTCGACAGGGTAGTAACACCGGGGAGCTGTTTTTT	CSVRQGSNTGELFF
TRBJ2-3	NA	TRBV28	NA	TGTGCCAGCAGTTTCGACAATTCTCCGCAGTATTTT	CASSFDNSPQYF
TRBJ2-1	NA	TRBV2	NA	TGTGCCAGCAGTCACCCAGGGGACAATGAGCAGTTCTTC	CASSHPGDNEQFF
TRBJ1-1	NA	TRBV20-1	NA	TGCAGTGCTAGCCGCGACACTGAAGCTTTCTTT	CSASRDTEAFF
TRBJ2-7	NA	TRBV27	NA	TGTGCCAGCAGTCCCCGGGGGAGCGAGCAGTACTTC	CASSPRGSEQYF
TRBJ1-6	TRBD1	TRBV18	NA	TGTGCCAGCTCCCTGGGACAGAGCCCCTATAATTCACCCCTCCACTTT	CASSLGQSPYNSPLHF
TRBJ1-3	NA	TRBV2	NA	TGTGCCAGCAGTCTACTTACCTCTGGAAACACCATATATTTT	CASSLLTSGNTIYF
TRBJ2-1	NA	TRBV9	NA	TGTGCCAGCAGCCCCCGAGGAGACGGCAATGAGCAGTTCTTC	CASSPRGDGNEQFF
TRBJ2-3	NA	TRBV28	once	TGTGCCAGCAGTTTATTCTTCAGGGCCGACACAGATACGCAGTATTTT	CASSLFFRADTDTQYF
TRBJ2-1	TRBD2	TRBV6-5	NA	TGTGCCAGCTGGGGGACTAGCGGGGGAGGAGAGCAGTTCTTC	CASWGTSGGGEQFF
TRBJ2-7	TRBD1	TRBV6-5	NA	TGTGCCAGCAGTTACGGGACAGGGGGTTGGTACGAGCAGTACTTC	CASSYGTGGWYEQYF
TRBJ2-3	TRBD1	TRBV24-1	NA	TGTGCCACCAGTGACAAGACTAAGACAGGGGGCACAGATACGCAGTATTTT	CATSDKTKTGGTDTQYF
TRBJ1-2	TRBD1	TRBV7-2	NA	TGTGCCAGCAGCCCGGGGGACAGGGGCGGCTACACCTTC	CASSPGDRGGYTF
TRBJ2-7	NA	TRBV6-5	NA	TGTGCCAGCGGGAGCACAGTCTACGAGCAGTACTTC	CASGSTVYEQYF
TRBJ1-5	NA	TRBV6-5	NA	TGTGCCAGCAGTCCAAGAACGGGGGGAGGACAGCCCCAGCATTTT	CASSPRTGGGQPQHF
TRBJ2-1	TRBD2	TRBV9	NA	TGTGCCAGCAGCAACCGCGGGGGGGCCAATGAGCAGTTCTTC	CASSNRGGANEQFF
TRBJ2-2	TRBD1	TRBV5-1	NA	TGCGCCAGCAGAACCGGGACAGGGACGAACACCGGGGAGCTGTTTTTT	CASRTGTGTNTGELFF
TRBJ1-3	NA	TRBV30	NA	TGTGCCTGGAGTTCGAAAGGGGCTGGAAACACCATATATTTT	CAWSSKGAGNTIYF
TRBJ2-1	NA	TRBV7-8	NA	TGTGCCAGCAGCCAGGAGAGGGCCCATGAGCAGTTCTTC	CASSQERAHEQFF